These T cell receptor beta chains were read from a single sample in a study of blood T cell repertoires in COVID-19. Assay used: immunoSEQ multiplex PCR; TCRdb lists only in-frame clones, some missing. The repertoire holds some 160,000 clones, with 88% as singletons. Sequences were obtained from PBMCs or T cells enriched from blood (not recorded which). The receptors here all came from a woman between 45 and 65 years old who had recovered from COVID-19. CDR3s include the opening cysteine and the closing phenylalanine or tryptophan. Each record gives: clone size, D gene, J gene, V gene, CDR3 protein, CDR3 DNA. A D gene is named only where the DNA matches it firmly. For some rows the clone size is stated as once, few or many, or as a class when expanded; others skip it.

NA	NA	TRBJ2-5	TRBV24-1	CATSDTRQAPQETQYF	TGTGCCACCAGTGATACTCGACAGGCACCACAAGAGACCCAGTACTTC
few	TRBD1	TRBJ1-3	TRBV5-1	CASSTDGTGLASGNTIYF	TGCGCCAGCAGCACTGACGGGACAGGGTTGGCTTCTGGAAACACCATATATTTT
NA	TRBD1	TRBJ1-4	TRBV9	CASSGTGGGEKLFF	TGTGCCAGCAGCGGGACAGGGGGAGGTGAAAAACTGTTTTTT
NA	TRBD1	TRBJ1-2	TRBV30	CAWSSNSLPGGNYGYTF	TGTGCCTGGAGTAGTAACTCCCTCCCAGGGGGGAACTATGGCTACACCTTC
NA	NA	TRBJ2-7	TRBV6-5	CASRDAQGEQYF	TGTGCCAGCAGGGACGCCCAGGGGGAGCAGTACTTC
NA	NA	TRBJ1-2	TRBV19	CASSIWGEAGYTF	TGTGCCAGTAGTATATGGGGGGAAGCTGGCTACACCTTC
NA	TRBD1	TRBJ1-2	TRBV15	CATSTRDRGPSNYGYTF	TGTGCCACCAGCACACGGGACAGGGGGCCCTCTAACTATGGCTACACCTTC
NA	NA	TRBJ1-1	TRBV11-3	CASTERNRAFF	TGTGCCAGCACCGAGCGGAATCGGGCTTTCTTT
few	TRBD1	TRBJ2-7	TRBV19	CASGTGYEQYF	TGTGCCAGCGGGACAGGGTACGAGCAGTACTTC
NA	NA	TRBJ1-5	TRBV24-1	CATSDRTDFNQPQHF	TGTGCCACCAGTGATCGGACAGACTTTAATCAGCCCCAGCATTTT
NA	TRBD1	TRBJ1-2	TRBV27	CASRPGQGYGYTF	TGTGCCAGCAGACCAGGACAGGGTTATGGCTACACCTTC
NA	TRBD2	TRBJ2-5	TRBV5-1	CASSRVAGGQETQYF	TGCGCCAGCAGCCGCGTAGCGGGGGGGCAGGAGACCCAGTACTTC
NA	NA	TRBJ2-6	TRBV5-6	CASSLRQTGANVLTF	TGTGCCAGCAGCCTGCGACAGACTGGGGCCAACGTCCTGACTTTC
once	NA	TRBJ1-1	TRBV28	CASSLSGNRNTEAFF	TGTGCCAGCAGTTTGAGTGGTAACAGGAACACTGAAGCTTTCTTT
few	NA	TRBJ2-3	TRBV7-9	CASSRSGPSTDTQYF	TGTGCCAGCAGCCGAAGCGGACCTAGCACAGATACGCAGTATTTT
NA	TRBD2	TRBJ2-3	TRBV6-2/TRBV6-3	CASSSPYSGAQGDTQYF	TGTGCCAGCAGTTCCCCGTATAGCGGGGCCCAGGGAGATACGCAGTATTTT
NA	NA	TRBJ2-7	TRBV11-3	CASSPQAYYEQYF	TGTGCCAGCAGCCCCCAGGCGTACTACGAGCAGTACTTC
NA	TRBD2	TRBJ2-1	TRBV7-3	CASSKLAGGLGNEQFF	TGTGCCAGCAGCAAACTAGCGGGGGGGCTAGGTAATGAGCAGTTCTTC
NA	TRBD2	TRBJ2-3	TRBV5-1	CASSPPLSGGWDTQYF	TGCGCCAGCAGCCCTCCTCTTAGCGGGGGCTGGGATACGCAGTATTTT
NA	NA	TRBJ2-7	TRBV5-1	CASSLNRHEQYF	TGCGCCAGCAGCTTAAACAGGCACGAGCAGTACTTC
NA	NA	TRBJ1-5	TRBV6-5	CASVQYSNQPQHF	TGTGCCAGCGTACAATATAGCAATCAGCCCCAGCATTTT
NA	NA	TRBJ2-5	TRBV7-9	CASSPSSRGETQYF	TGTGCCAGCAGCCCCTCGTCCAGAGGGGAGACCCAGTACTTC
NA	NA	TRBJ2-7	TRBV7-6	CASSSLIGRPEQYF	TGTGCCAGCAGCTCGCTAATAGGGAGGCCCGAGCAGTACTTC
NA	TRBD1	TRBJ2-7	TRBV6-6	CASSSRDRGLYEQYF	TGTGCCAGCAGTTCCCGGGACAGGGGGCTATACGAGCAGTACTTC
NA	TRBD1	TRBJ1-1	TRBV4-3	CASRQGASLGNTEAFF	TGCGCCAGCCGGCAGGGGGCGTCCCTCGGGAACACTGAAGCTTTCTTT
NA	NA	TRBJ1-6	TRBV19	CASQLQVWGSPLHF	TGTGCCAGCCAACTACAGGTCTGGGGTTCACCCCTCCACTTT
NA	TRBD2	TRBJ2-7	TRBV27	CASSISGEQYF	TGTGCCAGCAGTATTAGCGGGGAACAGTACTTC
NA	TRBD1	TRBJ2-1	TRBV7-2	CASSPRDRGYNEQFF	TGTGCCAGCAGCCCCCGGGACAGGGGCTACAATGAGCAGTTCTTC
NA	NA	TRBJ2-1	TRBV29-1	CSVGHGEQFF	TGCAGCGTCGGTCATGGTGAGCAGTTCTTC
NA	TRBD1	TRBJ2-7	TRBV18	CASSHGQGNEQYF	TGTGCCAGCTCACACGGACAGGGCAACGAGCAGTACTTC
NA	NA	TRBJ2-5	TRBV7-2	CASSLLVRKETQYF	TGTGCCAGCAGCTTATTAGTTCGAAAAGAGACCCAGTACTTC
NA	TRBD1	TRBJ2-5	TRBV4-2	CASSQGGRGQGLKTQYF	TGTGCCAGCAGCCAAGGGGGTCGAGGACAGGGATTGAAGACCCAGTACTTC
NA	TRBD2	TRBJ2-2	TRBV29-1	CSVGEGWSHTGELFF	TGCAGCGTTGGGGAGGGGTGGTCACACACCGGGGAGCTGTTTTTT
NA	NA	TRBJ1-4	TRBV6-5	CASSSNYFSYEKLFF	TGTGCCAGCAGTTCTAACTACTTCTCCTATGAAAAACTGTTTTTT
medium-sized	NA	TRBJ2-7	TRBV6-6	CASSYSNEQYF	TGTGCCAGCAGTTACTCTAACGAGCAGTACTTC
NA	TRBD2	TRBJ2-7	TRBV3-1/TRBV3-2	CASSQAQRGNYEQYF	TGTGCCAGCAGCCAAGCCCAGCGGGGGAACTACGAGCAGTACTTC
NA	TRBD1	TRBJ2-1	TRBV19	CASSSRGTGGRNEQFF	TGTGCCAGTAGTTCAAGAGGGACAGGGGGCAGAAATGAGCAGTTCTTC
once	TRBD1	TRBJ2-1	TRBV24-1	CATREQGANGEQFF	TGTGCCACCAGAGAACAGGGGGCAAACGGTGAGCAGTTCTTC
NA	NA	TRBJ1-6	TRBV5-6	CASSFQGRNSPLHF	TGTGCCAGCAGCTTCCAGGGAAGGAATTCACCCCTCCACTTT
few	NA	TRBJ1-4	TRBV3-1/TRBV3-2	CASSQDVSPGKLFF	TGTGCCAGCAGCCAAGACGTCTCTCCGGGAAAACTGTTTTTT
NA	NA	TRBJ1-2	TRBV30	CAWSVGRVLIANYGYTF	TGTGCCTGGAGTGTGGGCAGGGTCCTCATCGCTAACTATGGCTACACCTTC
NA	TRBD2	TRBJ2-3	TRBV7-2	CASSLAGGGADTQYF	TGTGCCAGCAGCTTAGCGGGCGGGGGGGCAGATACGCAGTATTTT
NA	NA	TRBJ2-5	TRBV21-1	CASSKVATGGRETQYF	TGTGCCAGCAGCAAAGTGGCGACAGGGGGCAGGGAGACCCAGTACTTC
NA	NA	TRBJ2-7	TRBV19	CASAPYVGAGYEQYF	TGTGCCAGTGCCCCCTATGTAGGGGCAGGTTACGAGCAGTACTTC
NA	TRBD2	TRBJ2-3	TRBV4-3	CASSRSYQRGATDTQYF	TGCGCCAGCAGCCGAAGCTATCAGCGGGGGGCCACAGATACGCAGTATTTT
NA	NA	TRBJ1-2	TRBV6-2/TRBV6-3	CASSYSDSFGYTF	TGTGCCAGCAGTTACTCCGACAGTTTTGGCTACACCTTC